This T cell receptor beta chain comes out of a study of cytomegalovirus exposure and HLA in healthy donors. Findings of the study overall: As was reported, the classifier diagnosed cytomegalovirus status with high specificity and sensitivity. The authors listed approximately 150 TCR beta chains as cytomegalovirus-associated.

Libraries were prepared by immunoSEQ multiplex PCR; TCRdb keeps only in-frame clonotypes and omits some of them. The sample shows 150,000 to 200,000 clones, about 85% of them seen only once. Germline V gene sequence: CDR1 LGHNA, CDR2 YNFKEQ. The CDR3 length is 14 residues. Trimming left V 4 bases short and J 5 bases short, with 12 bases between. With respect to this clone: The target antigen is unknown.

The rearrangement uses TRBV4-2 and TRBJ1-5; weak D call: TRBD1 (6 bases). Specimen: PBMCs. The sequence was obtained from a man younger than 45 in good health and CMV-seropositive. This CDR3 reads CASSLQGPDQPQHF. The CDR3 DNA follows: TGTGCCAGCAGCCTTCAGGGGCCTGATCAGCCCCAGCATTTT.